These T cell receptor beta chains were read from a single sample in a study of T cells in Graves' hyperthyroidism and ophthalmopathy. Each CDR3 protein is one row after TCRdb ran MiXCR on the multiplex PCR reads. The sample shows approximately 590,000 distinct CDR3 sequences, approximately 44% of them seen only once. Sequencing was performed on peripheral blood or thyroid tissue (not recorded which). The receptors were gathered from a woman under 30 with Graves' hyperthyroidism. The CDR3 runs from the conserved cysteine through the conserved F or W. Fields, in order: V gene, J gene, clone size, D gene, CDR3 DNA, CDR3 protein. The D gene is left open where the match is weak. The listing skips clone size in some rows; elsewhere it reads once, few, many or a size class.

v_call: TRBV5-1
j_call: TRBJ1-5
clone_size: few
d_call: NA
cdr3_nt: TGCGCCAGCAGCTTGGCCGGAGTAGCGGGTCAGCCCCAGCATTTT
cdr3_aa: CASSLAGVAGQPQHF

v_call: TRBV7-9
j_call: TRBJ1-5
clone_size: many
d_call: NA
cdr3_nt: TGTGCCAGCAGCTTGGACCTTCCTGGCCAGCCCCAGCATTTT
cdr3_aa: CASSLDLPGQPQHF

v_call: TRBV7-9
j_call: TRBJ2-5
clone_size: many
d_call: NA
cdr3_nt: TGTGCCAGCAGCCCCCCAGGCAGGGTGAAGACCCAGTACTTC
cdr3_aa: CASSPPGRVKTQYF

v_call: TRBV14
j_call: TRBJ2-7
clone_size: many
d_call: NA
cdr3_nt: TGTGCCAGCAGCCGAGCTGCAGGGGACGAGCAGTACTTC
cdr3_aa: CASSRAAGDEQYF

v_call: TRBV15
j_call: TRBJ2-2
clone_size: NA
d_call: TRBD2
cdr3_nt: TGTGCCACCAAGTTCGGTGGGAGGGCCGTGAGCACCGGGGAGCTGTTTTTT
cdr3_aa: CATKFGGRAVSTGELFF

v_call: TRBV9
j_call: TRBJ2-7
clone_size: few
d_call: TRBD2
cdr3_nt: TGTGCCAGCAGCGCGGGGACTAGCGGGAGTTGGGATTACGAGCAGTACTTC
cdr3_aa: CASSAGTSGSWDYEQYF

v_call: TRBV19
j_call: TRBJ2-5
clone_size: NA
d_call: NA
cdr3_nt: TGTGCCAGTAGTCGGGCGGCGGTACAAGAGACCCAGTACTTC
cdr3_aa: CASSRAAVQETQYF

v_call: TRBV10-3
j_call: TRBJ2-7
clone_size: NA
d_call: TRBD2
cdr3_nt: TGTGCCATCATGGCTAGCGGGAGGCGATACGAGCAGTACTTC
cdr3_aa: CAIMASGRRYEQYF

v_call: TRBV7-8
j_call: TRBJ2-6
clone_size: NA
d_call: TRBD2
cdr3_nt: TGTGCCAGCAGCAGGACTAGTGGCGGGGCCAACGTCCTGACTTTC
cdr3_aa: CASSRTSGGANVLTF

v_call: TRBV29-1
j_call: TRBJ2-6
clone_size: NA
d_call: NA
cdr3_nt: TGCAGTTTACTGGGTGGCGGGGCCAACGTCCTGACTTTC
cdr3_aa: CSLLGGGANVLTF

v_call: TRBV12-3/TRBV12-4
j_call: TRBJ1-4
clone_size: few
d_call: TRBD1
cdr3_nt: TGTGCCAGCACCCCAGACAGGGATGAAAAACTGTTTTTT
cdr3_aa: CASTPDRDEKLFF

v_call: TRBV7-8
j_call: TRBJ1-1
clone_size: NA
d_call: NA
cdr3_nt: TGTGCCAGCAGCCCTAGAGGTTTCGGCAGGGCGAACACTGAAGCTTTCTTT
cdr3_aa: CASSPRGFGRANTEAFF

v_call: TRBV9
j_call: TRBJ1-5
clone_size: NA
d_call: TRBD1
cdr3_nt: TGTGCCAGCAGCGTAGATGCAGGGGGGAGCAATCAGCCCCAGCATTTT
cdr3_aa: CASSVDAGGSNQPQHF

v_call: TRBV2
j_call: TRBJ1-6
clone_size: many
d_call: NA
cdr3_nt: TGTGCCAGCCGGGACGAAAATTCACCCCTCCACTTT
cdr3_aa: CASRDENSPLHF

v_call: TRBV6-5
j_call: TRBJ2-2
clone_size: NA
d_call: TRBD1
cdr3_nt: TGTGCCAGCAGTTACCCGGGACAGGACACCGGGGAGCTGTTTTTT
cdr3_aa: CASSYPGQDTGELFF

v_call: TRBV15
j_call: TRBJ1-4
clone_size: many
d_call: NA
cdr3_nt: TGTGCCACCAGCGGCCCGGGCGAGTACGAAAAACTGTTTTTT
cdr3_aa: CATSGPGEYEKLFF

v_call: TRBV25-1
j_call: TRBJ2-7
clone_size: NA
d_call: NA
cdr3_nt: TGTGCCAGCGTTGTGGGCCACGAGCAGTACTTC
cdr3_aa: CASVVGHEQYF

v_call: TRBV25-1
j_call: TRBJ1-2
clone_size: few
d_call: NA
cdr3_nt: TGTGCCAGCAGAGAGGGAGATCACGGCTATGGCTACACCTTC
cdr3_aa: CASREGDHGYGYTF

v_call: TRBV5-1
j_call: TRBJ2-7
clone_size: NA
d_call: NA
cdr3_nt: TGCGCCAGCTTGTCCTATAAGGTAGGACTACTGTTCGAGCAGTACTTC
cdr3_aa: CASLSYKVGLLFEQYF

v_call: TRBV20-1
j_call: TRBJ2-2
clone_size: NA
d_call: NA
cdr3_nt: TGCAGTGCTAGGGGGGGGGCTAGCTGGAACACCGGGGAGCTGTTTTTT
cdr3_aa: CSARGGASWNTGELFF

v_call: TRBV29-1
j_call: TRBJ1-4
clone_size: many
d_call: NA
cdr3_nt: TGCAGCGTTGGGGAGAATACTGAAAAACTGTTTTTT
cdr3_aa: CSVGENTEKLFF

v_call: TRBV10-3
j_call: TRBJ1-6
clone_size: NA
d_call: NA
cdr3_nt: TGTGCCACCACCAGGGACCTGAATTCACCCCTCCACTTT
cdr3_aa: CATTRDLNSPLHF

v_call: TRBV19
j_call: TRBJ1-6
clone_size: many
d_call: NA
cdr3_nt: TGTGCCAGTAGTATAGGACAGTGGAATTCACCCCTCCACTTT
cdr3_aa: CASSIGQWNSPLHF

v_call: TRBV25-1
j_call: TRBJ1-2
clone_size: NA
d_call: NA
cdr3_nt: TGTGCCAGCAGTTTGCCAGGTCCGCCCGGATCTGGCTACACCTTC
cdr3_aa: CASSLPGPPGSGYTF

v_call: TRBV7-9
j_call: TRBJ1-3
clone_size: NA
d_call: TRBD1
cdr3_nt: TGTGCCAGCAGCCCAAATCTGGGACAGGCGAGCTCTGGAAACACCATATATTTT
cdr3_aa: CASSPNLGQASSGNTIYF

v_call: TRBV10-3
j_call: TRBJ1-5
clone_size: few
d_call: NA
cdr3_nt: TGTGCCAGCAGACCGGTTTACAATCAGCCCCAGCATTTT
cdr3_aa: CASRPVYNQPQHF

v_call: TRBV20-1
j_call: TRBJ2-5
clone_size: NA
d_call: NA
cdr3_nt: TGCAGTGCTAGAGATTTCCAGTACTTC
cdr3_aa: CSARDFQYF

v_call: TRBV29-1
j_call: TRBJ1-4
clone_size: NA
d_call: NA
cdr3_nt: TGCAGCGCCCTCGAAGACCCCGGCCTCCGAAGCGGAAAACTGTTTTTT
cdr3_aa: CSALEDPGLRSGKLFF

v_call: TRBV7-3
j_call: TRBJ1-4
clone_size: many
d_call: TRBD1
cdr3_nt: TGTGCCAGCAAGGGACAGGGAAATGAAAAACTGTTTTTT
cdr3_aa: CASKGQGNEKLFF

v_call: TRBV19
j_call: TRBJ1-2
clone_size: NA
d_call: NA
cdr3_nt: TGTTCCGGGACGAACTATGGCTACACCTTC
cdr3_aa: CSGTNYGYTF

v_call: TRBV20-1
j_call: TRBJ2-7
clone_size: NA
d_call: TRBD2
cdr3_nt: TGCAGTGCTAGAGAACTAGCGGGACCCTACGAGCAGTACTTC
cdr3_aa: CSARELAGPYEQYF

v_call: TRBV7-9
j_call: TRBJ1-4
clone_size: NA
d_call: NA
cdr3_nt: TGTGCCAGCAGCTTGGGGAGGACGGACGAAAAACTGGTTTTT
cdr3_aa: CASSLGRTDEKLVF

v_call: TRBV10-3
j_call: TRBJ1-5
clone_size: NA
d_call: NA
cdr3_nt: TGTGCCATCGGGGGGGCCGAGGATTATAGCAATCAGCCCCAGCATTTT
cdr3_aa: CAIGGAEDYSNQPQHF

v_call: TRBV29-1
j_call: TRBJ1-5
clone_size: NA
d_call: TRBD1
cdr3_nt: TGCAGTCAGGGACAGGGGAGCAATCAGCCCCAGCATTTT
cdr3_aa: CSQGQGSNQPQHF

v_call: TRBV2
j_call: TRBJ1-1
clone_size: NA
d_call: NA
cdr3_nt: TGTGCCAGCTTGGGACCTAACACTGAAGCTTTCTTT
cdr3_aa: CASLGPNTEAFF

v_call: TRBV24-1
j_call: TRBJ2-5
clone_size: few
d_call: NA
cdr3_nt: TGTGCCACCAGCCGAACGCTAGGAGAGACCCAGTACTTC
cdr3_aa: CATSRTLGETQYF

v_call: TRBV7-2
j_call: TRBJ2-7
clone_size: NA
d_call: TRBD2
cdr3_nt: TGTGCCAGCAGACCCGGACTAGCGGGGGGCTACGAGCAGTACTTC
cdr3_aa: CASRPGLAGGYEQYF

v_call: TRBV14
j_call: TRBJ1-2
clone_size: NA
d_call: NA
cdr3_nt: TGTGCCAGCAGCCCCAGTCGGAATGGCTACACCTTC
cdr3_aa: CASSPSRNGYTF

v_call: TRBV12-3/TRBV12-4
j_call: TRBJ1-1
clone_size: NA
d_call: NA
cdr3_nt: TGTGCCAGCAGCGGAGCGTACAGGGAGAACACTGAAGCTTTCTTT
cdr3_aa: CASSGAYRENTEAFF

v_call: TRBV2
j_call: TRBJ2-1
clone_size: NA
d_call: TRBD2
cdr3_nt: TGTGCCAGCAAGACTAGCGGGAGGTCCAATGAGCAGTTCTTC
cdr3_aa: CASKTSGRSNEQFF

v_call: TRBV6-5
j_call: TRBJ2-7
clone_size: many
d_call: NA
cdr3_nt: TGTGCCAGCACGTCGGGCGCTCCCCCTGGGTACTTC
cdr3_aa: CASTSGAPPGYF

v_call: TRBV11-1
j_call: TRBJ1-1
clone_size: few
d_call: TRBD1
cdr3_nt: TGTGCCAGCATATCAGGGGGCAGGGGGACTGAAGCTTTCTTT
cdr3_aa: CASISGGRGTEAFF

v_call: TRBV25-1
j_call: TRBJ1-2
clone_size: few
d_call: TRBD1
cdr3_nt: TGTGCCAGCGAGGGACAGGGTAGGGGCTACACCTTC
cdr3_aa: CASEGQGRGYTF

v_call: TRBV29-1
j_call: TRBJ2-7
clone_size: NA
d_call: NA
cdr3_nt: TGCAGCTCGGGCCACGAGCAGTACTTC
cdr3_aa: CSSGHEQYF

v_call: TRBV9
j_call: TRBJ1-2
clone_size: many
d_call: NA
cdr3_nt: TGTGCCAGCAGCGCCAACTTGGATGGCTACACCTTC
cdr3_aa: CASSANLDGYTF

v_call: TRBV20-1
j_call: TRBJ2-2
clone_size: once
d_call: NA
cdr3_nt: TGCAGTGCTAGGGACTTCTACACCGGGAAGCTGTTTTTT
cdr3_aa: CSARDFYTGKLFF

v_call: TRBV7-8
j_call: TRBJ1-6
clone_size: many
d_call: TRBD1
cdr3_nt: TGTGCCAGCAGCTCGCCACGGACAGGGGTTAATTCACCCCTCCACTTT
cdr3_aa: CASSSPRTGVNSPLHF

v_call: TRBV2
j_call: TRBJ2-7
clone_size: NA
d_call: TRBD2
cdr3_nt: TGTGCCAGCAAGGCGGGAGGTTTCTACGAGCAGTACTTC
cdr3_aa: CASKAGGFYEQYF

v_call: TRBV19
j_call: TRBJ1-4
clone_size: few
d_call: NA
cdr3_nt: TGTGCCGCAAGACGAGGGGAGGACGAAAAACTGTTTTTT
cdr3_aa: CAARRGEDEKLFF

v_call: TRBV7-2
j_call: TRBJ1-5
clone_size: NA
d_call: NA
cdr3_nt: TGTGCCGGCAGCCTAGACGGTTGGGGCGTGCAGCCCCAGCATTTT
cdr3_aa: CAGSLDGWGVQPQHF

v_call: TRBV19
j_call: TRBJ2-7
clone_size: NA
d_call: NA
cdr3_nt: TGTGCCAGTAGTAATTCGGATCGAATCTACGAGCAGTACTTC
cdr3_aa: CASSNSDRIYEQYF

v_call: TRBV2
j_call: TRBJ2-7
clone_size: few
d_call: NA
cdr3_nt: TGTGCCAGCAGTGAAGAAGGGTTCAGAAACTACGAGCAGTACTTC
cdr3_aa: CASSEEGFRNYEQYF

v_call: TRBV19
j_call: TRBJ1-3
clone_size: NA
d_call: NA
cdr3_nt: TGTGCCAGCCGGGACAACTCTGGAAACACCATATATTTT
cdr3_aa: CASRDNSGNTIYF

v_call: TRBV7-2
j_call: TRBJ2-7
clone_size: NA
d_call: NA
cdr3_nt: TGTGCCAGCAGCTTCAGATCGGGAGACGGGCAGTACTTC
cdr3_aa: CASSFRSGDGQYF

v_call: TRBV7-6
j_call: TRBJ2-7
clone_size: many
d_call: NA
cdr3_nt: TGTGCCAGCAGCCCCGGCACCTCCTACGAGCAGTACTTC
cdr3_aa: CASSPGTSYEQYF